This T cell receptor (beta chain) was retrieved from a study of OX40 agonist ivuxolimab in advanced cancers. Study-wide background: Patients were infused with ivuxolimab every 2 weeks at 0.01 to 10 mg/kg.

Germline lookup yields CDR1 SGHRS and CDR2 YFSETQ. Trimming cost V 0 bases and J 1 base, with 5 bases left between them. CDR3 length: 15 amino acids. Sequenced by immunoSEQ multiplex PCR; TCRdb stores in-frame clones only, minus some. The table shows approximately 65,000 clones, with 89% occurring only once. The rearrangement uses TRBV5-1 and TRBJ2-6; D ambiguous. This TCR derives from an adult with an advanced solid tumor such as melanoma, head and neck, liver or kidney cancer. The sample here was CD4+ or CD8+ T cells sorted from blood, taken in a trial of the OX40 agonist ivuxolimab. The CDR3 region has the DNA TGCGCCAGCAGCTTGGTACTGTCTGGGGCCAACGTCCTGACTTTC. Its protein product is CASSLVLSGANVLTF.